This TCR beta chain was captured in a study of OX40 agonist ivuxolimab in advanced cancers. Study at large: Hepatocellular carcinoma, melanoma, renal cell or head and neck cancer was diagnosed in the dose-escalation patients.

Germline-derived CDR1 and CDR2 are LGHNT and FRNRAP. The CDR3 spans 16 residues. The V gene end was trimmed by 1 base and the J gene end by 4 bases; junction bases not matched to a gene: 3. TCRdb keeps only in-frame clones here, not all; method: immunoSEQ multiplex PCR. The sample has 150,000 to 180,000 clones, around 94% seen once; the top ten hold about 0.3%. This clone has a single count. The chain has TRBV12-5 and TRBJ2-5; 13 bases align to TRBD2. Material: CD4+ or CD8+ T cells sorted from blood, obtained in a trial of the OX40 agonist ivuxolimab. This TCR came from an adult with an advanced solid tumor such as melanoma, head and neck, liver or kidney cancer. This CDR3 reads CASGLGTSGGGETQYF. As DNA, the CDR3 is TGTGCTAGTGGTTTGGGGACTAGCGGGGGAGGAGAGACCCAGTACTTC.